Presented here are 25 T cell receptor beta chains from one specimen sequenced in a study of shared clonotypes between healthy human individuals. Here immunoSEQ multiplex PCR was the method, and the copy in TCRdb shows in-frame clones only, minus some. Among fewer than 850,000 clones listed, more than 70% were seen once. The sample comprised memory CD4+ T cells sorted from blood. Subset: CD45RA-negative fraction. These TCRs come from a woman aged 30 to 39 in good health.

The chain is built from TRBV28 and TRBJ2-1, with D uncertain. The CDR3 totals 12 residues. CDR1 and CDR2 from the germline V gene are MDHEN and SYDVKM. Trimming removed 2 bases at V and 7 bases at J, with 6 bases between. Here the CDR3 DNA reads TGTGCCAGCAGTTTAGTGCGGAATGAGCAGTTCTTC. It translates to CASSLVRNEQFF.

The chain links TRBV6-4 to TRBJ2-6; D gene unclear. The ends were cut back, 3 bases at V and 0 bases at J, with 6 bases in the middle. The CDR3 is 15 residues long. The V gene's germline CDR1 is MRHNA and CDR2 SNTAGT. The CDR3 loop is CASSEGLSGANVLTF. The CDR3, as DNA: TGTGCCAGCAGTGAAGGGCTCTCTGGGGCCAACGTCCTGACTTTC.

The V call is TRBV28, the J call TRBJ2-7, with 11 bases matching TRBD2. This CDR3 contains 16 residues. The V segment lost 8 bases and the J segment 3 bases; nucleotides outside the gene matches: 12. The germline CDR1 and CDR2 sequences are MDHEN and SYDVKM. CDR3: CASYPTSGGRGYEQYF. For the CDR3, the DNA is TGTGCCAGCTACCCCACTAGCGGGGGAAGGGGCTACGAGCAGTACTTC.

This clone was detected ten times or more. The V gene is TRBV30, the J gene TRBJ1-2; no clear D gene. This CDR3 comprises 13 residues. The germline gives CDR1 GTSNPN, CDR2 SVGIG (reference sequence). V gave up 2 bases and J gave up 8 bases, with 15 bases separating them. This CDR3 reads CAWSTFGLRGYTF. For the CDR3, the DNA is TGTGCCTGGAGTACCTTCGGTCTAAGGGGCTACACCTTC.

The V call is TRBV28, the J call TRBJ1-2; TRBD1 is a possible D gene (5 bases). Trimming stripped 4 bases from V and 14 bases from J, with 17 bases between. Germline assignment: CDR1 MDHEN and CDR2 SYDVKM. CDR3 length equals 12 residues. The CDR3 bases are TGTGCCAGCAGTTCATGGGGGGGATACTGGACCTTC. Its translation: CASSSWGGYWTF.

J is TRBJ2-7 and V is TRBV27; the D gene is possibly TRBD1 (7 bases). Trimming pared 5 bases from V and 7 bases from J, leaving 21 bases between. The germline V gene has CDR1 MNHEY and CDR2 SMNVEV (reference sequence). This CDR3 region has 15 residues. The CDR3, as DNA: TGTGCCAGCAGTATACGACAGGGAATTGCGGGAGAGCAGTACTTC. Amino acid sequence: CASSIRQGIAGEQYF.

This chain links TRBV11-2 with TRBJ2-5, with D perhaps TRBD1 or TRBD2 (5 bases each). V was pared by 1 base and J by 5 bases, with 8 bases between. The CDR3 runs to 13 residues. The germline V gene has CDR1 SGHAT and CDR2 FQNNGV. In nucleotides, the CDR3 is TGTGCCAGCAGCTTAGGTTGGGGGGAGACCCAGTACTTC. Residues: CASSLGWGETQYF.

The chain has TRBV14 and TRBJ2-3; possibly TRBD1 or TRBD2 for D (5 bases each). CDR3 size: 15 residues. From germline, CDR1 is SGHDN and CDR2 FVKESK. Trimming cost V 4 bases and J 3 bases, with 14 bases left between them. CDR3 DNA: TGTGCCAGCAGCCCAGAGGGGTATTGGACAGATACGCAGTATTTT. Protein sequence: CASSPEGYWTDTQYF. The entire variable domain, with the rest obtained from reference TRBV14 and TRBJ2-3, is as follows: EAGVTQFPSHSVIEKGQTVTLRCDPISGHDNLYWYRRVMGKEIKFLLHFVKESKQDESGMPNNRFLAERTGGTYSTLKVQPAELEDSGVYFCASSPEGYWTDTQYFGPGTRLTVL.

This clone showed up just once. The chain links TRBV6-5 to TRBJ1-1; D may be TRBD1 (6 bases). V gave up 6 bases and J gave up 3 bases, with 17 bases separating them. This CDR3 spans 15 amino acids. Germline V gene data show CDR1 as MNHEY and CDR2 as SVGAGI. The CDR3 DNA is TGTGCCAGCAGACCAGGGGCCGGGGGGTACACTGAAGCTTTCTTT. It translates to CASRPGAGGYTEAFF.

The V gene is TRBV2, the J gene TRBJ2-3; 8 bases agree with TRBD1. Germline V gene lookup returns CDR1 SNHLY and CDR2 FYNNEI. This CDR3 region has 16 residues. V lost 5 bases, J lost 5 bases, and 12 bases stayed unmatched. CDR3 DNA: TGTGCCAGCAGTCGAAAAACCGGGACAGGCCGAGATACGCAGTATTTT. Translating gives CASSRKTGTGRDTQYF. The whole variable domain, remainder taken from reference TRBV2 and TRBJ2-3, is EPEVTQTPSHQVTQMGQEVILRCVPISNHLYFYWYRQILGQKVEFLVSFYNNEISEKSEIFDDQFSVERPDGSNFTLKIRSTKLEDSAMYFCASSRKTGTGRDTQYFGPGTRLTVL.

The gene calls are TRBV5-5 and TRBJ1-1; D perhaps matches TRBD1 (5 bases). The CDR3 totals 13 residues. With 2 bases removed from V and 10 bases from J, the gap between germline ends came to 15 bases. Germline V gene lookup returns CDR1 SGHKS and CDR2 YYEKEE (reference sequence). CDR3 bases: TGTGCCAGCAGCTTCTTCTCGGGGCCCTTAGCTTTCTTT. Protein sequence: CASSFFSGPLAFF.

The V gene is TRBV28, the J gene TRBJ2-7, with 11 positions matching TRBD2. The CDR3 covers 16 residues. Trimming at V came to 5 bases and at J to 0 bases, leaving 6 bases not matched to a gene. The germline CDR1 and CDR2 sequences are MDHEN and SYDVKM. CDR3 sequence (DNA): TGTGCCAGCAGTATTCCTAGCGGGGGGAGCTCCTACGAGCAGTACTTC. This sequence encodes CASSIPSGGSSYEQYF. Complete variable domain (other parts from reference TRBV28 and TRBJ2-7): DVKVTQSSRYLVKRTGEKVFLECVQDMDHENMFWYRQDPGLGLRLIYFSYDVKMKEKGDIPEGYSVSREKKERFSLILESASTNQTSMYLCASSIPSGGSSYEQYFGPGTRLTVT.

The chain is built from TRBV13 and TRBJ2-7; 8 bases map to TRBD2. The V segment lost 6 bases and the J segment 7 bases; nucleotides outside the gene matches: 11. This CDR3 spans 14 amino acids. Germline CDR1 is PRHDT and CDR2 is FYEKMQ (reference sequence). The DNA for the CDR3 is TGTGCCAGCAGAGTGGGAGCGGGAGAATATGAGCAGTACTTC. It translates to CASRVGAGEYEQYF.

The gene calls are TRBV7-6 and TRBJ2-2; D possibly corresponds to TRBD2 (5 bases). The CDR3 loop spans 16 amino acids. The V end was cut by 5 bases, the J end by 9 bases, with 22 bases between. Germline loops: CDR1 SGHVS, CDR2 FNYEAQ. The CDR3 here is CASSAPGLTPGRELFF. The CDR3 DNA is TGTGCCAGCAGCGCGCCAGGACTGACACCCGGGAGGGAGCTGTTTTTT.

The chain carries TRBV18 and TRBJ2-7; 9 positions match TRBD1. The CDR3 runs to 14 residues. J gave up 4 bases and V 3 bases, and 4 bases lay outside the gene matches. Per the germline V gene, CDR1 is KGHSH and CDR2 is LQKENI. The CDR3 nucleotides are TGTGCCAGCTCACCGGTGGACAGGGGTTACGAGCAGTACTTC. This encodes CASSPVDRGYEQYF.

The chain is built from TRBV5-1 and TRBJ2-7; D unresolved. Germline V gene data show CDR1 as SGHRS and CDR2 as YFSETQ. Deletions cut 3 bases from V and 1 base from J, with 14 bases between. This CDR3 is 15 amino acids long. The CDR3 nucleotides read TGCGCCAGCAGCTCGGACGGCCTGAGATCCTACGAGCAGTACTTC. This encodes CASSSDGLRSYEQYF. Using reference TRBV5-1 and TRBJ2-7 for the parts outside the CDR3, the full variable domain is KAGVTQTPRYLIKTRGQQVTLSCSPISGHRSVSWYQQTPGQGLQFLFEYFSETQRNKGNFPGRFSGRQFSNSRSEMNVSTLELGDSALYLCASSSDGLRSYEQYFGPGTRLTVT.

CDR3 in DNA: TGTGCCAGCAAGGTCGGGACAGGGGGTTGGGACACTGAAGCTTTCTTT. Its protein product is CASKVGTGGWDTEAFF. The chain recombines TRBV27 with TRBJ1-1, with 11 positions matching TRBD1. From germline, CDR1 is MNHEY and CDR2 SMNVEV (reference sequence). The CDR3 is made up of 16 amino acids. Trimming removed 7 bases from V and 3 bases from J; junction bases left unmatched: 10.

This clone has only a few counts. The chain recombines TRBV29-1 with TRBJ2-1; 10 bases are a match to TRBD2. CDR3 length: 16 residues. The V and J ends lost 1 base and 8 bases, in that order; junction bases with no gene match: 11. Germline V gives CDR1 SQVTM, CDR2 ANQGSEA. In DNA, the CDR3 is TGCAGCGTTGAAGGGCCGGGACTAGCGCCCGACGATGAGCAGTTCTTC. Translated, it gives CSVEGPGLAPDDEQFF.

This clone was observed a handful of times. The chain links TRBV18 to TRBJ1-5, with 8 bases fitting TRBD1. The CDR3 length is 16 residues. CDR1 is KGHSH, CDR2 LQKENI, per germline. V dropped 0 bases and J dropped 7; count of bases not matched to a gene: 8. CDR3 sequence reads: CASSPPTGAEGQPQHF. The CDR3 DNA reads as TGTGCCAGCTCACCACCGACAGGGGCTGAGGGACAGCCCCAGCATTTT.

V and J are TRBV5-6 and TRBJ2-1; the match to TRBD1 covers 8 bases. Germline V gives CDR1 SGHDT, CDR2 YYEEEE. V shed 2 bases, J shed 5 bases, and the junction held 12 bases outside the gene matches. This CDR3 is 17 amino acids long. This chain's CDR3 is CASSFYLAGTGDNEQFF. In DNA form, the CDR3 reads TGTGCCAGCAGCTTCTACCTTGCTGGGACAGGAGACAATGAGCAGTTCTTC.

The chain links TRBV7-9 to TRBJ2-3; 12 nucleotides agree with TRBD2. The CDR3 is made up of 17 amino acids. The V and J ends lost 5 bases and 6 bases, in that order; junction bases with no gene match: 12. Germline CDR1 SEHNR, CDR2 FQNEAQ (reference sequence). Here the CDR3 reads CASSGRTSGEPKDTQYF. In nucleotides, the CDR3 is TGTGCCAGCAGCGGGCGGACTAGCGGGGAACCCAAGGATACGCAGTATTTT. Filled out from reference TRBV7-9 and TRBJ2-3, the complete variable domain reads DTGVSQNPRHKITKRGQNVTFRCDPISEHNRLYWYRQTLGQGPEFLTYFQNEAQLEKSRLLSDRFSAERPKGSFSTLEIQRTEQGDSAMYLCASSGRTSGEPKDTQYFGPGTRLTVL.

This rearrangement joins TRBV9 to TRBJ2-1; unclear D gene. Trimming took off 0 bases at V and 8 bases at J, with 9 bases between the two ends. Germline loops: CDR1 SGDLS, CDR2 YYNGEE. There are 13 residues in the CDR3. CDR3 in amino acids: CASSVGVFDEQFF. In DNA form, the CDR3 reads TGTGCCAGCAGCGTAGGTGTGTTCGATGAGCAGTTCTTC.

This clone was detected once. This sequence joins TRBV6-5 and TRBJ1-5, with D maybe TRBD1 (6 bases). There are 15 residues in the CDR3. CDR1 is MNHEY, CDR2 SVGAGI, per germline. Trimming cost V 5 bases and J 2 bases, with 13 bases left between them. The CDR3 sequence is CASSGGHPGNQPQHF. CDR3 DNA: TGTGCCAGCAGTGGGGGACACCCTGGCAATCAGCCCCAGCATTTT.

This chain joins TRBV7-9 and TRBJ2-2; D gene unclear. In germline, CDR1 is SEHNR, CDR2 FQNEAQ (reference sequence). Trimming stripped 5 bases from V and 6 bases from J, with 10 bases between. The CDR3 runs to 13 residues. CDR3: CASSRQRAGELFF. CDR3 nucleotide sequence: TGTGCCAGCAGCCGTCAAAGGGCCGGGGAGCTGTTTTTT.

The V gene is TRBV5-4, the J gene TRBJ2-5; the match to TRBD2 covers 13 bases. V was clipped by 0 bases and J by 5 bases; unmatched bases: 4. Germline V gene sequence: CDR1 SGHNT, CDR2 YYREEE (reference sequence). The CDR3 covers 16 residues. The CDR3 bases are TGTGCCAGCAGCTTGGATGCGACTAGCGGGAGGGAGACCCAGTACTTC. This sequence encodes CASSLDATSGRETQYF.